Below, 26 T cell receptor beta chains from the same sample are listed, as sequenced in a study of blood T cell repertoires in COVID-19 (dated by TCRdb to the early 2020s). The library relied on the immunoSEQ multiplex PCR assay. In its TCRdb copy, this immuneACCESS table keeps in-frame sequences only and misses some clones. Where compared with another copy, unresolved V genes explain less than half of these, and the others have no known cause. This sample is represented by about 190,000 clones; 88% of them were singletons. Approximately 2.1% of the sample comes from the top ten. The sample consisted of peripheral blood. The receptors come from a man in his 70s with active or convalescent COVID-19.

The J gene is TRBJ2-1, the V gene TRBV28; D possibly corresponds to TRBD2 (6 bases). Trimming shortened V by 4 bases and J by 1 base, and 14 bases separated the two germline ends. Germline values: CDR1 MDHEN, CDR2 SYDVKM. The CDR3 totals 16 residues. The DNA for the CDR3 is TGTGCCAGCAGTTCCCTCGATAGCGGATCCTACAATGAGCAGTTCTTC. Amino acid sequence: CASSSLDSGSYNEQFF. Looking up the rest from reference TRBV28 and TRBJ2-1 gives the full variable domain: DVKVTQSSRYLVKRTGEKVFLECVQDMDHENMFWYRQDPGLGLRLIYFSYDVKMKEKGDIPEGYSVSREKKERFSLILESASTNQTSMYLCASSSLDSGSYNEQFFGPGTRLTVL.

This clone showed up just once. This chain joins TRBV5-4 and TRBJ2-2; 8 nucleotides align to TRBD1. The V and J ends lost 3 bases and 4 bases, in that order; junction bases with no gene match: 8. The CDR3 consists of 16 residues. The germline V gene has CDR1 SGHNT and CDR2 YYREEE (reference sequence). CDR3 region: CASSYGQGKATGELFF. The CDR3 coding sequence is TGTGCCAGCAGCTATGGACAGGGAAAAGCCACCGGGGAGCTGTTTTTT.

The rearrangement uses TRBV19 and TRBJ2-2, with 7 bases matching TRBD2. V lost 3 bases to trimming and J lost 4 bases; unmatched junction nucleotides: 11. Germline V gives CDR1 LNHDA, CDR2 SQIVND (reference sequence). This CDR3 comprises 17 residues. This CDR3 reads CASSMGGGGGFTGELFF. In DNA form, the CDR3 reads TGTGCCAGTAGTATGGGCGGTGGGGGAGGGTTCACCGGGGAGCTGTTTTTT.

J is TRBJ1-5 and V is TRBV6-2 or TRBV6-3; D unresolved. This CDR3 comprises 14 residues. Per germline, CDR1 MNHEY and CDR2 SVGEGT. V was trimmed by 2 bases and J by 4 bases, leaving 9 bases between them. CDR3 nucleotides: TGTGCCAGCAGTTACGACGGCGGGAATCAGCCCCAGCATTTT. Translating it yields CASSYDGGNQPQHF.

The J gene is TRBJ2-3, the V gene TRBV4-3; 10 bases agree with TRBD2. V was clipped by 0 bases and J by 5 bases; unmatched bases: 5. The CDR3 extends over 16 amino acids. CDR1 is LGHNA, CDR2 YSLEER, per germline. CDR3 sequence: CASSQDASGSVDTQYF. CDR3 in DNA: TGCGCCAGCAGCCAAGATGCTAGCGGGAGTGTAGATACGCAGTATTTT.

Comment on this clone: Other DNA sequences of this sample code for an identical CDR3. V gene TRBV2 combines with J gene TRBJ2-7; D is possibly TRBD1 (6 bases). Trimming shortened V by 5 bases and J by 0 bases, and 8 bases separated the two germline ends. The V gene's germline CDR1 is SNHLY and CDR2 FYNNEI. The CDR3 contains 13 residues. Here the CDR3 DNA reads TGTGCCAGCAGTCCGGACAGCTCCTACGAGCAGTACTTC. Translated: CASSPDSSYEQYF.

V is TRBV12-3 or TRBV12-4 and J is TRBJ1-1; tentatively, D is TRBD1 (5 bases). There are 13 residues in the CDR3. Trimming stripped 3 bases from V and 5 bases from J, with 10 bases between. The CDR3 region has the DNA TGTGCCAGCAGTTTGTTCGGGGGGACTGAAGCTTTCTTT. This codes for CASSLFGGTEAFF.

This clone appeared a single time. The rearrangement joins TRBV12-3 or TRBV12-4 to TRBJ1-2, with a weak D call TRBD1 (5 bases). The CDR3 runs to 13 residues. V lost 3 bases and J 2 bases, leaving 7 bases between the germline ends. As DNA, the CDR3 is TGTGCCAGCAGTTTCCCAGGGAACTATGGCTACACCTTC. Its protein is CASSFPGNYGYTF.

V and J are TRBV23-1 and TRBJ1-2; tentative D call: TRBD1 (5 bases). TRBV23-1 is an ORF; its function is uncertain. This CDR3 has 16 residues. Trimming stripped 2 bases from V and 5 bases from J, with 18 bases between. CDR3 amino acids: CASSQLGPGKGYGYTF. The CDR3 nucleotides read TGCGCCAGCAGTCAACTCGGCCCGGGCAAGGGGTATGGCTACACCTTC.

The rearrangement uses TRBV6-5 and TRBJ2-7, with 9 bases matching TRBD2. The CDR3 covers 13 residues. The ends lost 6 bases at V and 7 bases at J; junction bases unmatched: 7. Germline CDR1 reads MNHEY; CDR2 reads SVGAGI. The CDR3 sequence is CASRLAGGWEQYF. The CDR3, as DNA: TGTGCCAGCAGACTAGCGGGTGGTTGGGAGCAGTACTTC.

This clone has just one count. V gene TRBV3-1 (or the pseudogene TRBV3-2) combines with J gene TRBJ1-6; unclear D gene. This CDR3 contains 16 residues. Trimming took off 5 bases at V and 4 bases at J, with 15 bases between the two ends. The germline V gene encodes CDR1 LGHDT and CDR2 YNNKEL (reference sequence). The CDR3: CASSEVGRLYNSPLHF. The CDR3 DNA sequence: TGTGCCAGCAGCGAGGTTGGAAGGTTATATAATTCACCCCTCCACTTT.

As regards this clone: The identical CDR3 is also encoded by other nucleotide sequences in the sample. The rearrangement uses TRBV18 and TRBJ2-2; D may be TRBD1 (5 bases). The V end was cut by 1 base, the J end by 3 bases, with 6 bases between. This CDR3 region has 14 residues. CDR1 is KGHSH, CDR2 LQKENI, per germline. The CDR3 loop is CASSPQGDTGELFF. The CDR3 nucleotides read TGTGCCAGCTCACCACAAGGGGACACCGGGGAGCTGTTTTTT.

The chain employs TRBV9 and TRBJ2-5; TRBD1 matches 9 bases. This CDR3 contains 14 residues. Germline CDR1 SGDLS, CDR2 YYNGEE. V was clipped by 3 bases and J by 4 bases; unmatched bases: 4. CDR3 protein: CASSETGGVETQYF. The CDR3 DNA reads as TGTGCCAGCAGCGAAACAGGGGGCGTAGAGACCCAGTACTTC. Full variable domain (missing parts from reference TRBV9 and TRBJ2-5): DSGVTQTPKHLITATGQRVTLRCSPRSGDLSVYWYQQSLDQGLQFLIQYYNGEERAKGNILERFSAQQFPDLHSELNLSSLELGDSALYFCASSETGGVETQYFGPGTRLLVL.

This sequence joins TRBV5-8 and TRBJ2-3, with 12 bases that match TRBD2. Germline V lookup: CDR1 SGHTS, CDR2 YDEGEE. The J segment lost 2 bases and the V segment lost 0 bases, leaving 10 bases of the junction unmatched. The CDR3 spans 19 residues. The CDR3 DNA sequence: TGTGCCAGCAGCTTGGGACTAGCGGGAGAAGGGGGCACCACAGATACGCAGTATTTT. As protein: CASSLGLAGEGGTTDTQYF.

The chain employs TRBV9 and TRBJ1-1, with D possibly being TRBD1 (5 bases). The CDR3 runs 15 residues. The V end lost 5 bases, the J end lost 0 bases, and 14 bases lay between the germline ends. Germline loops: CDR1 SGDLS, CDR2 YYNGEE. CDR3 sequence reads: CASRRGRGMNTEAFF. In nucleotides, the CDR3 is TGTGCCAGCAGGCGGGGGAGAGGCATGAACACTGAAGCTTTCTTT.

The chain links TRBV9 to TRBJ1-3; D remains ambiguous. Trimming pared 0 bases from V and 2 bases from J, leaving 12 bases between. Germline V CDR1 and CDR2: SGDLS, YYNGEE. There are 16 residues in the CDR3. CDR3 sequence (DNA): TGTGCCAGCAGCGTAGCGTCACAGAACCCTGGAAACACCATATATTTT. Amino acids: CASSVASQNPGNTIYF.

The chain is built from TRBV28 and TRBJ1-1; D uncertain. The CDR3 sequence is 16 residues long. The V end lost 3 bases, the J end lost 0 bases, and 14 bases lay between the germline ends. Germline lookup yields CDR1 MDHEN and CDR2 SYDVKM. In nucleotides, the CDR3 is TGTGCCAGCAGTTTCGAGGGCATCCTCTTGAACACTGAAGCTTTCTTT. Its protein product is CASSFEGILLNTEAFF.

The rearrangement uses TRBV10-3 and TRBJ1-3; the match to TRBD1 covers 7 bases. This CDR3 spans 13 amino acids. Germline values: CDR1 ENHRY, CDR2 SYGVKD. The J segment lost 3 bases and the V segment lost 8 bases, leaving 4 bases of the junction unmatched. The CDR3 DNA reads TGTGCCATCTCAGGGGGTAGTGGAAACACCATATATTTT. Translation: CAISGGSGNTIYF.

This chain uses TRBV15 with TRBJ2-5; 10 nucleotides align to TRBD2. V lost 2 bases, J lost 2 bases, and 5 bases stayed unmatched. Germline CDR1 and CDR2: LNHNV and YYDKDF (reference sequence). CDR3 length: 16 residues. CDR3: CATSRTPLAGQETQYF. The CDR3 coding sequence is TGTGCCACCAGCAGAACCCCACTAGCGGGGCAAGAGACCCAGTACTTC.

V is TRBV6-1 and J is TRBJ1-5; 10 bases are shared with TRBD1. Unmatched junction bases numbered 3, after V lost 2 bases and J lost 2 bases. Germline CDR1 and CDR2: MNHNS and SASEGT. The CDR3 totals 16 residues. The CDR3 sequence: CASSEIGTGGNQPQHF. The CDR3, as DNA: TGTGCCAGCAGTGAAATTGGGACAGGGGGCAATCAGCCCCAGCATTTT.

Only one count was recorded for this clone. The chain couples TRBV9 to TRBJ2-5, with D possibly TRBD1 on 5 matching bases. With 3 bases removed from V and 5 bases from J, the gap between germline ends came to 11 bases. Germline lookup yields CDR1 SGDLS and CDR2 YYNGEE. The CDR3 contains 13 residues. The CDR3: CASSAQGKETQYF. CDR3 sequence (DNA): TGTGCCAGCAGCGCTCAGGGTAAGGAGACCCAGTACTTC.

By sample fraction, this clone is medium-sized. This sequence joins TRBV11-2 and TRBJ2-1, with D perhaps matching TRBD2 (5 bases). CDR1 is SGHAT, CDR2 FQNNGV, per germline. This CDR3 comprises 15 residues. Trimming took 1 base from V and 7 from J, leaving 14 bases between them. For the CDR3, the DNA is TGTGCCAGCAGCTTAGGAAGCGGACCAACAAATGAGCAGTTCTTC. Its translation: CASSLGSGPTNEQFF. The variable domain in full, with the rest retrieved from reference TRBV11-2 and TRBJ2-1, is EAGVAQSPRYKIIEKRQSVAFWCNPISGHATLYWYQQILGQGPKLLIQFQNNGVVDDSQLPKDRFSAERLKGVDSTLKIQPAKLEDSAVYLCASSLGSGPTNEQFFGPGTRLTVL.

V usage is TRBV6-2 or TRBV6-3 and J usage is TRBJ2-7, with a possible D match to TRBD2 (5 bases). The CDR3 has 16 amino acids. Trimming pared 6 bases from V and 3 bases from J, leaving 21 bases between. The germline V gene has CDR1 MNHEY and CDR2 SVGEGT. CDR3 sequence reads: CASSLPRSGKYYEQYF. The CDR3 DNA is TGTGCCAGCAGCCTTCCTCGGAGCGGAAAGTACTACGAGCAGTACTTC.

The DNA for the CDR3 is TGTGCCACCGCTGGCGGGGGGGTTGGAGATACGCAGTATTTT. Its protein product is CATAGGGVGDTQYF. The chain recombines TRBV24-1 with TRBJ2-3; 9 bases map to TRBD2. V was pared by 9 bases and J by 5 bases, with 8 bases of the junction left unmatched. This CDR3 spans 14 amino acids. Germline V gives CDR1 KGHDR, CDR2 SFDVKD.

The chain couples TRBV3-1 (or the pseudogene TRBV3-2) to TRBJ1-4; D may be TRBD1 (6 bases). The CDR3 sequence is 14 residues long. V was pared by 3 bases and J by 8 bases, with 13 bases between. The germline CDR1 and CDR2 sequences are LGHDT and YNNKEL (reference sequence). The CDR3 sequence is CASSHYRVNEKLFF. The CDR3 region has the DNA TGTGCCAGCAGCCACTACAGGGTTAACGAAAAACTGTTTTTT.

The chain has TRBV2 and TRBJ2-3; D remains ambiguous. Trimming cost V 7 bases and J 1 base, with 12 bases left between them. This CDR3 comprises 14 residues. Germline CDR1 is SNHLY and CDR2 is FYNNEI. The chain's CDR3 is CASILTFGTDTQYF. In DNA, the CDR3 is TGTGCCAGCATCCTCACTTTTGGCACAGATACGCAGTATTTT.